Listed here are 17 T cell receptor beta chains from one sample, sequenced in a study of blood T cell repertoires in COVID-19. Profiled with immunoSEQ multiplex PCR; TCRdb holds only in-frame clones, not every one. The table records some 400,000 clones, just over 90% of them present only once. The source material was PBMCs or T cells enriched from blood (not recorded which). The receptor set was obtained from a woman between 35 and 50 years old who had been exposed to COVID-19.

This chain joins TRBV7-9 and TRBJ1-1, with a tentative D call TRBD1 (5 bases). Trimming cost V 6 bases and J 5 bases, with 19 bases left between them. Looked up from germline, CDR1 is SEHNR and CDR2 is FQNEAQ (reference sequence). The CDR3 consists of 15 residues. CDR3 nucleotides: TGTGCCAGCAGTCGAAACCTGGGGCAGAGGACTGAAGCTTTCTTT. Translation: CASSRNLGQRTEAFF.

V and J are TRBV10-2 and TRBJ2-2; D not certain. The CDR3 covers 14 residues. The V gene lost 6 bases and the J gene lost 6 bases, with 14 bases spanning the gap. Germline V CDR1 and CDR2: WSHSY, SAAADI. The CDR3 coding sequence is TGCGCCAGCAGAATCCTAGGAAGATCCGGGGAGCTGTTTTTT. Translation gives CASRILGRSGELFF.

This chain links TRBV24-1 with TRBJ1-3; 7 bases line up with TRBD1. The trim removed 11 bases at V and 0 bases at J, leaving 3 bases unmatched. The CDR3 has 13 amino acids. CDR1 is KGHDR and CDR2 is SFDVKD in the germline V gene. The CDR3 reads CAKRQGSGNTIYF. The DNA for the CDR3 is TGTGCCAAAAGACAGGGCTCTGGAAACACCATATATTTT.

The chain recombines TRBV3-1 (or the pseudogene TRBV3-2) with TRBJ2-1, with 8 bases identical to TRBD2. Germline values: CDR1 LGHDT, CDR2 YNNKEL (reference sequence). This CDR3 comprises 12 residues. Trimming took 2 bases from V and 9 from J; bases not matched to a gene: 0. CDR3 loop: CASSQLAGEQFF. CDR3 coding DNA: TGTGCCAGCAGCCAACTAGCGGGTGAGCAGTTCTTC.

In its sample, this clone was seen a few times. The chain employs TRBV7-9 and TRBJ2-7, with 7 bases that match TRBD2. Germline lookup yields CDR1 SEHNR and CDR2 FQNEAQ (reference sequence). J was trimmed by 5 bases and V by 1 base; bases with no gene match: 5. The CDR3 is 14 residues long. CDR3 protein: CASSLEGREDEQYF. CDR3 sequence (DNA): TGTGCCAGCAGCTTAGAGGGGAGGGAGGACGAGCAGTACTTC.

V and J are TRBV4-3 and TRBJ1-4; D is uncertain. Germline values: CDR1 LGHNA, CDR2 YSLEER. V lost 0 bases and J 6 bases, leaving 8 bases between the germline ends. CDR3 length: 14 residues. The CDR3 DNA sequence: TGCGCCAGCAGCCAAGAGGGCAGAGATGAAAAACTGTTTTTT. It yields the protein CASSQEGRDEKLFF.

J is TRBJ2-2 and V is TRBV19, with D possibly being TRBD2 (5 bases). Germline lookup yields CDR1 LNHDA and CDR2 SQIVND (reference sequence). The CDR3 runs 14 residues. Trimming left V 10 bases short and J 3 bases short, with 15 bases between. The CDR3 protein is CATRGSWDTGELFF. The CDR3, as DNA: TGTGCCACCCGGGGTAGTTGGGACACCGGGGAGCTGTTTTTT.

This sequence joins TRBV19 and TRBJ2-7; 7 bases match TRBD1. CDR1 and CDR2 (germline): LNHDA, SQIVND (reference sequence). The ends lost 3 bases at V and 3 bases at J; junction bases unmatched: 11. This CDR3 is 16 amino acids long. The CDR3 DNA reads TGTGCCAGTAGTATTATTGAGGGGGCCGCCGGCTACGAGCAGTACTTC. It translates to CASSIIEGAAGYEQYF.

This rearrangement joins TRBV18 to TRBJ1-1, with TRBD1 matching 8 bases. J was trimmed by 4 bases and V by 6 bases; bases with no gene match: 13. CDR1 and CDR2 from the germline V gene are KGHSH and LQKENI. This CDR3 has 16 residues. The CDR3: CASSKSATGVSTEAFF. The CDR3 region has the DNA TGTGCCAGCTCTAAAAGTGCGACAGGGGTGAGCACTGAAGCTTTCTTT.

This clone was counted once. This chain uses TRBV18 with TRBJ1-5; D remains unclear. The V and J ends lost 3 bases and 4 bases respectively, with 10 bases between them. Germline V gene lookup returns CDR1 KGHSH and CDR2 LQKENI. This CDR3 is 14 amino acids long. The CDR3 loop is CASSPSGLNQPQHF. Written as DNA, the CDR3 is TGTGCCAGCTCACCTTCAGGATTGAATCAGCCCCAGCATTTT.

The chain recombines TRBV2 with TRBJ2-6; D remains ambiguous. Germline values: CDR1 SNHLY, CDR2 FYNNEI. The V end was cut by 3 bases, the J end by 1 base, with 7 bases between. The CDR3 runs to 15 residues. The CDR3 coding sequence is TGTGCCAGCAGTGAGTCTATATCTGGGGCCAACGTCCTGACTTTC. Protein sequence: CASSESISGANVLTF.

The chain joins TRBV28 to TRBJ1-6, with 8 bases fitting TRBD1. The V gene's germline CDR1 is MDHEN and CDR2 SYDVKM. This CDR3 contains 14 residues. With 6 bases clipped from V and 9 bases from J, the junction kept 7 bases outside the gene matches. CDR3 in DNA: TGTGCCAGCAGATCGACAGGGGCGAGTTCACCCCTCCACTTT. Its protein product is CASRSTGASSPLHF.

V is TRBV5-4 and J is TRBJ1-2; 7 bases agree with TRBD1. This CDR3 region has 13 residues. Unmatched junction bases numbered 5, after V lost 3 bases and J lost 6 bases. Germline values: CDR1 SGHNT, CDR2 YYREEE (reference sequence). The CDR3 protein is CASSSDRRHGYTF. CDR3 DNA sequence: TGTGCCAGCAGCTCGGACAGGAGACATGGCTACACCTTC.

The V gene is TRBV6-9, the J gene TRBJ2-4, with D tentatively TRBD2 (5 bases). The CDR3 extends over 11 amino acids. From germline, CDR1 is MNHGY and CDR2 SVAAGI. V was trimmed by 10 bases and J by 2 bases, leaving 6 bases between them. This CDR3 reads CAKDSKNIQYF. The CDR3, as DNA: TGTGCCAAGGACTCCAAAAACATTCAGTACTTC.

The chain couples TRBV5-6 to TRBJ1-1, with 8 bases that match TRBD1. The V gene's germline CDR1 is SGHDT and CDR2 YYEEEE. V trimming: 4 bases; J trimming: 5 bases; junction bases outside the gene matches: 10. The CDR3 has 15 residues. This CDR3 is CASSVGQGVGTEAFF. The CDR3 DNA sequence: TGTGCCAGCAGCGTAGGACAGGGAGTGGGGACTGAAGCTTTCTTT.

This chain uses TRBV5-1 with TRBJ1-2; D unresolved. Per germline, CDR1 SGHRS and CDR2 YFSETQ. The CDR3 length is 16 residues. The V end lost 2 bases, the J end lost 0 bases, and 14 bases lay between the germline ends. CDR3 loop: CASSFSFNPANYGYTF. CDR3 nucleotide sequence: TGCGCCAGCAGCTTCTCCTTCAATCCAGCTAACTATGGCTACACCTTC.

The gene calls are TRBV10-3 and TRBJ2-5, with 7 bases aligning to TRBD2. J gave up 3 bases and V 2 bases, and 15 bases lay outside the gene matches. The germline gives CDR1 ENHRY, CDR2 SYGVKD. The CDR3 is made up of 18 amino acids. CDR3 sequence reads: CAISESRLAERIKETQYF. The CDR3 nucleotides read TGTGCCATCAGTGAGAGTAGGCTAGCGGAAAGGATTAAAGAGACCCAGTACTTC.